A selection of T cell receptor beta chains follows, all from one sample in a study of CD8 T cells in Susac syndrome. MiXCR, run by TCRdb on the immunoSEQ multiplex PCR reads, gives a single entry per CDR3 protein. The table has about 120,000 distinct CDR3 sequences, nearly 96% seen once. Sequencing was performed on CD4+ T cells from PBMCs. These TCRs come from a human donor with Susac syndrome. Both conserved end residues are part of each CDR3. Fields, in order: D gene, V gene, clone size, J gene, CDR3 DNA, CDR3 protein. The D gene is left open where the match is weak. The size of a clone is reported for some rows only, either as once, few or many, or as a class for expanded clones.

>-|TRBV6-5|-|TRBJ1-4
TGTGCCAGCCGAAGGGGGACTAATGAAAAACTGTTTTTT
CASRRGTNEKLFF
>-|TRBV24-1|-|TRBJ2-1
TGTGCCACCAGTGATTACAGACCCCTGCACTACAATGAGCAGTTCTTC
CATSDYRPLHYNEQFF
>-|TRBV9|-|TRBJ2-5
TGTGCCAGCAGCCCCCCTGGGACAAAAAGAACCCAGTACTTC
CASSPPGTKRTQYF
>-|TRBV27|-|TRBJ1-1
TGTGCCAGCAGGAAAACGACAGGAGCAATGAACACTGAAGCTTTCTTT
CASRKTTGAMNTEAFF
>-|TRBV20-1|-|TRBJ2-1
TGCAGTGCCACGAGCCCGAGCTCCTACAATGAGCAGTTCTTC
CSATSPSSYNEQFF
>-|TRBV29-1|once|TRBJ2-1
TGCAGCGGGGGGGCAGCAGTTTCATCCTACAATGAGCAGTTCTTC
CSGGAAVSSYNEQFF
>-|TRBV7-2|-|TRBJ1-2
TGTGCCAGCAGCCCGCAAGGGCCGGCGGACTATGGCTACACCTTC
CASSPQGPADYGYTF
>-|TRBV28|-|TRBJ2-1
TGTGCCAGCAGACGGGAGAGCTCCTACAATGAGCAGTTCTTC
CASRRESSYNEQFF
>-|TRBV12-3/TRBV12-4|-|TRBJ1-5
TGTGCCAGCAACTTGAACGGGGCCCATCAGCCCCAGCATTTT
CASNLNGAHQPQHF
>TRBD2|TRBV7-9|once|TRBJ2-7
TGTGCCAGCAGCTCTCCCCGGGGGGGCGAGCAGTACTTC
CASSSPRGGEQYF
>TRBD1|TRBV12-3/TRBV12-4|-|TRBJ2-2
TGTGCCAGCAGTTCTCCGGGACAGGAGACTCAGACCGGGGAGCTGTTTTTT
CASSSPGQETQTGELFF
>-|TRBV29-1|once|TRBJ2-6
TGCAGCGTTGACAGGGCTGGGGCCAACGTCCTGACTTTC
CSVDRAGANVLTF
>-|TRBV20-1|once|TRBJ1-2
TGCAGTGCTCCGCTGGGAGCCTTTAACTATGGCTACACCTTC
CSAPLGAFNYGYTF
>TRBD1|TRBV9|few|TRBJ2-4
TGTGCCAGCAGCGAGGGACAGGGGAACATTCAGTACTTC
CASSEGQGNIQYF
>-|TRBV30|once|TRBJ2-3
TGTGCCTGGAGTGTGGGGCGGCTAAGCACAGATACGCAGTATTTT
CAWSVGRLSTDTQYF